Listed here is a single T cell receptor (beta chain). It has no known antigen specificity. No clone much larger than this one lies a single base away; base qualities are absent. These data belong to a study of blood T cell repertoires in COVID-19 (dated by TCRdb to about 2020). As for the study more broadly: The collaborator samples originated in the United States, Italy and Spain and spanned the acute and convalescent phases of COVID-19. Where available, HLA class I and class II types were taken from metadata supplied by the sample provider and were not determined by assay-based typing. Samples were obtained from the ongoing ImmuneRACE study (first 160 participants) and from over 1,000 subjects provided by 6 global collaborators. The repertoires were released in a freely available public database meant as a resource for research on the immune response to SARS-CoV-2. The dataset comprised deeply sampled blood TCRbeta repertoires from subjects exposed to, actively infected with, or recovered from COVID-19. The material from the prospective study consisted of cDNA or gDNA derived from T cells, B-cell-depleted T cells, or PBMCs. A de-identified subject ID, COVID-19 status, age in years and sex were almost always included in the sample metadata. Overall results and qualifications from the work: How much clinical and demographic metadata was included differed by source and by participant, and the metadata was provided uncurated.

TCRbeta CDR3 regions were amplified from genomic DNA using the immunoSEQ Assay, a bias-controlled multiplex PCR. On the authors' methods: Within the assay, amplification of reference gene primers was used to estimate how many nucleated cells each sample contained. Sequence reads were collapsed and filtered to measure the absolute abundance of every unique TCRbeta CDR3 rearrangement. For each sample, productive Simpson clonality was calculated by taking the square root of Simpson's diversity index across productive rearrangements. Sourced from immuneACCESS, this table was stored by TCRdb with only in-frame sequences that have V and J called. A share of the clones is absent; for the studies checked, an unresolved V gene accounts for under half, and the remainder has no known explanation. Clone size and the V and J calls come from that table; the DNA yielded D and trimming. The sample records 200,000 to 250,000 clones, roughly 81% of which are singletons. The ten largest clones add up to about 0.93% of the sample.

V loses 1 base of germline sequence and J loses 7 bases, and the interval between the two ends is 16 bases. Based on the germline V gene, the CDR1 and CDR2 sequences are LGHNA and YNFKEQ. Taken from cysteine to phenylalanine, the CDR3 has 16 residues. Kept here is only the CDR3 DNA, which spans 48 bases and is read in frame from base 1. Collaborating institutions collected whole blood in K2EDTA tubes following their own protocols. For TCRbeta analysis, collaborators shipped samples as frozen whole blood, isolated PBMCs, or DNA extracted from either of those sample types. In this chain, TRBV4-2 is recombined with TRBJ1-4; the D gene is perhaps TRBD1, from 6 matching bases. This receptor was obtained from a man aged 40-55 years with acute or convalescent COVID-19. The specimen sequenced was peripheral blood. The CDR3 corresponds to CASSQATGSTAEKLFF. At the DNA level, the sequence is TGTGCCAGCAGCCAAGCTACAGGGAGCACGGCTGAAAAACTGTTTTTT.